This T cell receptor (beta chain) was sequenced in a study of cytotoxic CD8 clonotypes in ibrutinib-treated CLL. Looking at the study overall: Productive templates per sample averaged 255,043; productive rearrangements, approximately 96,000. Study-wide findings and caveats: Baseline values of clonality outstripped age-matched healthy donors and followed circulating CD8+ T-cell counts.

Some clones are missing from TCRdb's copy, which holds only in-frame ones; the method was immunoSEQ multiplex PCR. The sample lists 150,000 or so clones, approximately 80% occurring once. This clone was counted once. Its target is not known. The V gene's germline CDR1 is LNHDA and CDR2 SQIVND (reference sequence). The CDR3 contains 15 residues. Trimming removed 2 bases from V and 4 bases from J, with 11 bases in between. The sample here was PBMCs, taken after 36 months of ibrutinib treatment. The sequence was obtained from a human donor with chronic lymphocytic leukemia. This chain links TRBV19 with TRBJ2-2; D unclear. The DNA for the CDR3 is TGTGCCAGTAGTATAAGCTGGTCGGGCACCGGGGAGCTGTTTTTT. Translation: CASSISWSGTGELFF.